A single sample is the source of the 9 T cell receptor beta chains below, sequenced in a study of CD8+ T cells in alopecia areata. Extraction and reverse transcription of RNA yielded cDNA as the sequencing template. Here immunoSEQ multiplex PCR was the method, and the copy in TCRdb shows in-frame clones only, minus some. The table lists under 85,000 clones, under 55% of them singletons, with about 18% in the top ten. The input for sequencing was CD8+ T cells sorted from blood, taken at week 0. The source is a human donor with alopecia areata.

The V and J genes are TRBV27 and TRBJ1-1; 10 nucleotides line up with TRBD1. CDR1 is MNHEY and CDR2 is SMNVEV in the germline V gene (reference sequence). The CDR3 consists of 12 residues. The V segment lost 10 bases and the J segment 4 bases; nucleotides outside the gene matches: 3. CDR3 protein: CATRTGGTEAFF. In DNA, the CDR3 is TGTGCCACTAGGACAGGGGGCACTGAAGCTTTCTTT.

This rearrangement joins TRBV6-6 to TRBJ2-7; D is unresolved. Trimming left V 0 bases short and J 0 bases short, with 12 bases between. This CDR3 contains 16 residues. Germline loops: CDR1 MNHNY, CDR2 SVGAGI (reference sequence). Here the CDR3 reads CASSYSDGYISYEQYF. The DNA for the CDR3 is TGTGCCAGCAGTTACTCGGACGGATACATCTCCTACGAGCAGTACTTC.

The sample holds one count of this clone. The V gene is TRBV7-2, the J gene TRBJ2-1, with a possible D match to TRBD1 (5 bases). Germline CDR1 reads SGHTA; CDR2 reads FQGNSA. The ends were cut back, 8 bases at V and 3 bases at J, with 14 bases in the middle. CDR3 length equals 14 residues. The CDR3 bases are TGTGCCAGCCGGCTCCAGGGAAACTACAATGAGCAGTTCTTC. As protein: CASRLQGNYNEQFF.

There are a few counts of this clone. V and J are TRBV6-4 and TRBJ2-7, with 8 nucleotides matching TRBD2. This CDR3 comprises 13 residues. With V trimmed by 4 bases and J by 3 bases, 2 bases remained unmatched. From germline, CDR1 is MRHNA and CDR2 SNTAGT. CDR3 sequence (DNA): TGTGCCAGCAGTGTGCTAGCGGGCTACGAGCAGTACTTC. Translated: CASSVLAGYEQYF.

This clone came up a few times. The chain couples TRBV7-9 to TRBJ2-7; 8 bases align to TRBD1. From germline, CDR1 is SEHNR and CDR2 FQNEAQ (reference sequence). Trimming removed 4 bases from V and 6 bases from J; junction bases left unmatched: 14. This CDR3 is 16 amino acids long. Here the CDR3 DNA reads TGTGCCAGCAGCTCGACCGATCCGGACAGGGCCAGCGAGCAGTACTTC. Amino acids: CASSSTDPDRASEQYF. The whole variable domain, remainder taken from reference TRBV7-9 and TRBJ2-7, is DTGVSQNPRHKITKRGQNVTFRCDPISEHNRLYWYRQTLGQGPEFLTYFQNEAQLEKSRLLSDRFSAERPKGSFSTLEIQRTEQGDSAMYLCASSSTDPDRASEQYFGPGTRLTVT.

The V and J genes are TRBV29-1 and TRBJ2-5, with a weak D call TRBD1 (6 bases). V was shortened by 4 bases and J by 9 bases, with 24 bases between the two germline ends. The CDR3 loop spans 15 amino acids. The germline CDR1 and CDR2 sequences are SQVTM and ANQGSEA. As DNA, the CDR3 is TGCAGCGTTGTGAGCGTGGGGGCACACGTGGAGGCCCAGTACTTC. This codes for CSVVSVGAHVEAQYF.

In its sample, this clone was seen a few times. The chain employs TRBV7-8 and TRBJ2-1; 10 bases map to TRBD2. The CDR3 covers 15 residues. V lost 5 bases and J lost 6; bases outside the gene matches: 7. The germline CDR1 and CDR2 sequences are SGHVS and FQNEAQ. For the CDR3, the DNA is TGTGCCAGCAGCCGTGGGTCTAGCGGGAGCAATGAGCAGTTCTTC. Its protein is CASSRGSSGSNEQFF.

The chain links TRBV6-6 to TRBJ1-2, with D tentatively TRBD1 (5 bases). V was clipped by 7 bases and J by 5 bases, with 17 bases between them. Germline lookup yields CDR1 MNHNY and CDR2 SVGAGI (reference sequence). This CDR3 contains 14 residues. Here the CDR3 DNA reads TGTGCCAGCAAGGATAGAGGGGCCTCGTATGGCTACACCTTC. This codes for CASKDRGASYGYTF.

This clone was observed a few times. The chain links TRBV14 to TRBJ2-1; no clear D. The CDR3 runs to 17 residues. The V end was cut by 3 bases, the J end by 0 bases, with 15 bases between. CDR1 is SGHDN and CDR2 is FVKESK in the germline V gene. The chain's CDR3 is CASSQPDDWSSYNEQFF. As DNA, the CDR3 is TGTGCCAGCAGCCAGCCCGATGATTGGAGCTCCTACAATGAGCAGTTCTTC.